Below are 30 T cell receptor beta chains sequenced from a single sample in a study of shared clonotypes between healthy human individuals. The method was immunoSEQ multiplex PCR; TCRdb's version includes in-frame clones alone and lacks a portion of them. The sample holds about 670,000 clones; 60% to 80% are singletons and the top ten take under 2%. The sequenced sample consisted of memory CD4+ T cells sorted from blood. The subset denotes: CD45RA-negative fraction. The source is a woman aged 30 to 39 in good health.

The chain links TRBV30 to TRBJ1-2; D is ambiguous. With 3 bases removed from V and 4 bases from J, the gap between germline ends came to 15 bases. The CDR3 is made up of 14 amino acids. Germline CDR1 is GTSNPN and CDR2 is SVGIG (reference sequence). The CDR3: CAWRPRRISYGYTF. Here the CDR3 DNA reads TGTGCCTGGAGGCCGAGACGGATAAGCTATGGCTACACCTTC.

This chain links TRBV5-1 with TRBJ2-6; D call uncertain. V dropped 9 bases and J dropped 2 bases, with 12 bases sitting between them. The CDR3 length is 14 residues. Germline lookup yields CDR1 SGHRS and CDR2 YFSETQ. The CDR3 reads CATSVVPGANVLTF. The CDR3 DNA reads as TGCGCCACCTCAGTAGTACCTGGGGCCAACGTCCTGACTTTC.

The chain has TRBV9 and TRBJ2-1, with a possible D match to TRBD2 (5 bases). V lost 4 bases, J lost 6 bases, and 20 bases lay in between. Germline values: CDR1 SGDLS, CDR2 YYNGEE. The CDR3 covers 16 residues. DNA of the CDR3: TGTGCCAGCAGCTCGAATCTCCGGGGAATAGGCAATGAGCAGTTCTTC. It encodes CASSSNLRGIGNEQFF.

The chain carries TRBV27 and TRBJ1-5, with a tentative D call TRBD1 (6 bases). Germline loops: CDR1 MNHEY, CDR2 SMNVEV (reference sequence). The CDR3 contains 14 residues. Trimming pared 5 bases from V and 3 bases from J, leaving 11 bases between. Here the CDR3 reads CASSPRQANQPQHF. In nucleotides, the CDR3 is TGTGCCAGCAGTCCCCGACAGGCCAATCAGCCCCAGCATTTT.

Only one count was recorded for this clone. The V and J genes are TRBV9 and TRBJ2-3, with TRBD2 matching over 9 bases. V trimming: 4 bases; J trimming: 2 bases; junction bases outside the gene matches: 8. The CDR3 has 16 amino acids. Germline V gene data show CDR1 as SGDLS and CDR2 as YYNGEE. The CDR3, as DNA: TGTGCCAGCAGCTCCCAGCGGGAGGCAATCACAGATACGCAGTATTTT. Its translation is CASSSQREAITDTQYF.

This sequence joins TRBV28 and TRBJ2-1; TRBD2 matches at 8 bases. J lost 8 bases, V lost 8 bases, and 11 bases had no gene match. Germline V CDR1 and CDR2: MDHEN, SYDVKM. The CDR3 loop spans 14 amino acids. The CDR3 DNA sequence: TGTGCCAGCCGATACGGGGGGGATATCGATGAGCAGTTCTTC. Protein product: CASRYGGDIDEQFF.

This clone was recorded once. The chain uses TRBV29-1 and TRBJ2-1, with 9 nucleotides matching TRBD1. Unmatched junction bases numbered 8, after V lost 6 bases and J lost 8 bases. CDR3 length: 13 residues. CDR1 is SQVTM and CDR2 is ANQGSEA in the germline V gene. In DNA, the CDR3 is TGCAGCGTACAGGGGGCCGGTAGATATGAGCAGTTCTTC. It encodes CSVQGAGRYEQFF.

There are a few counts of this clone. This chain links TRBV11-2 with TRBJ2-7, with D unresolved. This CDR3 spans 14 amino acids. Between the trimmed V and J ends, which lost 5 bases and 2 bases, there was a span of 13 bases. CDR1 and CDR2 (germline): SGHAT, FQNNGV. Here the CDR3 reads CASSIAGSPYEQYF. The CDR3 region has the DNA TGTGCCAGCAGCATAGCCGGATCCCCCTACGAGCAGTACTTC.

The V and J genes are TRBV29-1 and TRBJ2-3; 7 bases match TRBD2. This CDR3 is 16 amino acids long. Germline trimming cut 0 bases from V and 2 bases from J; bases unmatched to any gene: 8. Germline lookup yields CDR1 SQVTM and CDR2 ANQGSEA. The CDR3 protein is CSVEDEAGPHTDTQYF. The CDR3 nucleotides read TGCAGCGTTGAAGATGAAGCGGGACCTCACACAGATACGCAGTATTTT.

This clone was recorded a few times. The CDR3 DNA follows: TGTGCCCATGGGGGCGACGAGCAGTACTTC. Translated: CAHGGDEQYF. The chain carries TRBV6-1 and TRBJ2-7; possible D gene TRBD1, 6 bases. V shed 11 bases and J shed 5 bases, with 10 bases lying between them. Germline-derived CDR1 and CDR2 are MNHNS and SASEGT. The CDR3 loop spans 10 amino acids.

The gene calls are TRBV5-1 and TRBJ2-3; 7 bases match TRBD1. Germline V CDR1 and CDR2: SGHRS, YFSETQ. Trimming at V came to 4 bases and at J to 0 bases, leaving 8 bases not matched to a gene. The CDR3 has 16 residues. The CDR3: CASSEDRVPSTDTQYF. CDR3 bases: TGCGCCAGCAGCGAAGACAGGGTGCCTAGCACAGATACGCAGTATTTT.

The chain couples TRBV5-1 to TRBJ2-7; D could derive from TRBD1 or TRBD2 (6 bases each). CDR3 size: 15 residues. The germline V and J ends were trimmed by 4 bases and 4 bases, with 18 bases remaining between them. The germline V gene has CDR1 SGHRS and CDR2 YFSETQ. The CDR3 loop is CASSKGGSRNYEQYF. DNA of the CDR3: TGCGCCAGCAGCAAGGGGGGAAGTAGGAATTACGAGCAGTACTTC.

This clone was counted once. DNA of the CDR3: TGTGCCAGCATGGGGAGCGGGGAGCTGTTTTTT. This codes for CASMGSGELFF. The V call is TRBV2, the J call TRBJ2-2, with D possibly matching TRBD2 (5 bases). Germline values: CDR1 SNHLY, CDR2 FYNNEI. V was pared by 7 bases and J by 7 bases, with 7 bases between. The CDR3 is 11 amino acids.

CDR3 in amino acids: CASSKEDRVRNTIYF. The CDR3 bases are TGTGCCAGCAGCAAAGAAGACAGGGTGAGAAACACCATATATTTT. The chain employs TRBV21-1 and TRBJ1-3; the table gives TRBD1 as D, unverified against the DNA. TRBV21-1 is deemed a pseudogene. This CDR3 has 15 residues.

J is TRBJ2-2 and V is TRBV4-1; D unresolved. This CDR3 has 14 residues. Germline CDR1 reads MGHRA; CDR2 reads YSYEKL. Trimming stripped 2 bases from V and 7 bases from J, with 11 bases between. CDR3 in amino acids: CASSQRRVFGELFF. The CDR3, as DNA: TGCGCCAGCAGCCAAAGAAGAGTTTTCGGGGAGCTGTTTTTT.

J is TRBJ1-1 and V is TRBV2; D perhaps matches TRBD1 (5 bases). V was trimmed by 6 bases and J by 3 bases, leaving 14 bases between them. Germline CDR1 and CDR2: SNHLY and FYNNEI. The CDR3 sequence is 14 residues long. The CDR3 sequence is CASSTTGGDTEAFF. DNA of the CDR3: TGTGCCAGCAGCACAACCGGGGGGGACACTGAAGCTTTCTTT.

The sample holds one count of this clone. The V gene is TRBV10-3, the J gene TRBJ2-1; 8 nucleotides agree with TRBD2. Germline V gene data show CDR1 as ENHRY and CDR2 as SYGVKD. The CDR3 is 19 amino acids. Unmatched junction bases numbered 25, after V lost 11 bases and J lost 4 bases. This chain's CDR3 is CASSSGGYRIREGYNEQFF. The CDR3 DNA reads TGTGCCTCCTCGTCCGGGGGGTATCGGATTCGGGAGGGATACAATGAGCAGTTCTTC.

The rearrangement links TRBV7-6 to TRBJ2-7; TRBD2 matches at 8 bases. Trimming at V came to 3 bases and at J to 2 bases, leaving 3 bases not matched to a gene. In germline, CDR1 is SGHVS, CDR2 FNYEAQ. The CDR3 totals 14 residues. CDR3: CASSFAGGPYEQYF. CDR3 coding DNA: TGTGCCAGCAGCTTCGCGGGGGGCCCCTACGAGCAGTACTTC.

The rearrangement links TRBV19 to TRBJ2-3, with D possibly being TRBD1 (5 bases). Germline V gene data show CDR1 as LNHDA and CDR2 as SQIVND (reference sequence). The CDR3 totals 14 residues. Trimming cost V 6 bases and J 1 base, with 11 bases left between them. As DNA, the CDR3 is TGTGCCAGTAGGCACACAGGTGGCACAGATACGCAGTATTTT. Translation gives CASRHTGGTDTQYF.

CDR3 residues: CASSLETGATNEKLFF. CDR3 nucleotides: TGCGCCAGCAGCCTAGAAACAGGGGCGACTAATGAAAAACTGTTTTTT. The chain links TRBV4-1 to TRBJ1-4; 7 nucleotides align to TRBD1. Germline V gene lookup returns CDR1 MGHRA and CDR2 YSYEKL. The CDR3 loop spans 16 amino acids. V shed 4 bases, J shed 2 bases, and the junction held 7 bases outside the gene matches.

The rearrangement links TRBV19 to TRBJ2-1; 10 nucleotides agree with TRBD2. Germline CDR1 reads LNHDA; CDR2 reads SQIVND (reference sequence). The CDR3 extends over 15 amino acids. With 5 bases clipped from V and 9 bases from J, the junction kept 10 bases outside the gene matches. DNA for the CDR3: TGTGCCAGTAGTCCGCAGCGGGAGGGCCGGGGTGAGCAGTTCTTC. Its protein product is CASSPQREGRGEQFF.

The DNA of the CDR3 is TGCAGCGTTGAAAAGGGAGGGGGCTACGAGCAGTACTTC. This gives the protein CSVEKGGGYEQYF. This chain connects TRBV29-1 to TRBJ2-7, with D perhaps TRBD2 (7 bases). The V and J ends lost 2 bases and 3 bases respectively, with 11 bases between them. Germline V gives CDR1 SQVTM, CDR2 ANQGSEA. The CDR3 covers 13 residues.

V usage is TRBV29-1 and J usage is TRBJ1-5, with 7 bases lining up with TRBD1. CDR3 length: 12 amino acids. The V segment lost 7 bases and the J segment 5 bases; nucleotides outside the gene matches: 5. Germline assignment: CDR1 SQVTM and CDR2 ANQGSEA. The CDR3 protein is CSATGDDQPQHF. DNA for the CDR3: TGCAGCGCTACAGGGGACGATCAGCCCCAGCATTTT.

This chain uses TRBV19 with TRBJ2-3; no clear D. This CDR3 has 17 amino acids. V was cut by 4 bases and J by 2 bases, with 19 bases left in between. Germline-derived CDR1 and CDR2 are LNHDA and SQIVND (reference sequence). The CDR3 nucleotides read TGTGCCAGTAGTAATTGGATAGGGCCACTCTTCACAGATACGCAGTATTTT. Encoded protein: CASSNWIGPLFTDTQYF.

This clone came up a few times. The V gene is TRBV5-1, the J gene TRBJ2-1; 7 bases match TRBD2. This CDR3 has 14 residues. Germline values: CDR1 SGHRS, CDR2 YFSETQ. J was trimmed by 7 bases and V by 0 bases; bases with no gene match: 4. CDR3 sequence (DNA): TGCGCCAGCAGCTTGGAACTAGCGAGGAATGAGCAGTTCTTC. Protein: CASSLELARNEQFF.

Worth noting for this clone: Other DNA sequences of this sample code for an identical CDR3. The V and J genes are TRBV29-1 and TRBJ2-1; 11 positions match TRBD2. The CDR3 has 13 residues. V was clipped by 5 bases and J by 4 bases; unmatched bases: 1. Germline loops: CDR1 SQVTM, CDR2 ANQGSEA. CDR3 in amino acids: CSVRTSGYNEQFF. The CDR3 DNA reads TGCAGCGTTCGGACTAGCGGGTACAATGAGCAGTTCTTC.

The CDR3 sequence: CASSLGTGLEQFF. CDR3 DNA: TGTGCCAGCAGCTTAGGGACCGGGCTTGAGCAGTTCTTC. The chain couples TRBV7-2 to TRBJ2-1, with unresolved D. This CDR3 is 13 amino acids long. The V and J ends lost 1 base and 9 bases respectively, with 10 bases between them. Looked up from germline, CDR1 is SGHTA and CDR2 is FQGNSA.

This rearrangement joins TRBV28 to TRBJ1-5; D uncertain. Between the trimmed V and J ends, which lost 2 bases and 4 bases, there was a span of 6 bases. The CDR3 has 13 residues. Germline V gene sequence: CDR1 MDHEN, CDR2 SYDVKM. The CDR3 DNA reads as TGTGCCAGCAGTTTACGGCGGAATCAGCCCCAGCATTTT. Encoded protein: CASSLRRNQPQHF.

V gene TRBV18 combines with J gene TRBJ1-4; 7 bases align to TRBD1. The germline gives CDR1 KGHSH, CDR2 LQKENI. V gave up 3 bases and J gave up 8 bases; unmatched junction bases: 12. This CDR3 spans 16 amino acids. The CDR3 DNA reads as TGTGCCAGCTCACCTCGTCCGACAGGGCGTGGGGAAAAACTGTTTTTT. Translated: CASSPRPTGRGEKLFF.

The chain carries TRBV7-9 and TRBJ1-1, with 8 bases lining up with TRBD1. With V trimmed by 3 bases and J by 0 bases, 6 bases remained unmatched. There are 16 residues in the CDR3. In germline, CDR1 is SEHNR, CDR2 FQNEAQ (reference sequence). The CDR3 coding sequence is TGTGCCAGCAGCTTCGGACAGGGTTTAATGAACACTGAAGCTTTCTTT. It yields the protein CASSFGQGLMNTEAFF. Filled out from reference TRBV7-9 and TRBJ1-1, the complete variable domain reads DTGVSQNPRHKITKRGQNVTFRCDPISEHNRLYWYRQTLGQGPEFLTYFQNEAQLEKSRLLSDRFSAERPKGSFSTLEIQRTEQGDSAMYLCASSFGQGLMNTEAFFGQGTRLTVV.